Listed here are 29 T cell receptor beta chains from one sample, sequenced in a study of long-term antiretroviral therapy in people with HIV. Survey-level resolution applied to immunoSEQ assay v3.0. Measured with immunoSEQ multiplex PCR; TCRdb has only the in-frame clones, and not every one. The table lists around 40,000 clones, 65% to 90% of them singletons. The source was unsorted PBMCs, collected just before starting antiretroviral therapy. These receptors were taken from a woman under 30 with HIV.

This clone was seen just once. The chain carries TRBV2 and TRBJ1-4; perhaps TRBD1 as D (5 bases). Deletions cut 8 bases from V and 7 bases from J, with 17 bases between. Germline values: CDR1 SNHLY, CDR2 FYNNEI. The length of the CDR3 is 14 residues. DNA of the CDR3: TGTGCCAGCGTTGGGGGAATAAGCGGTGAAAAACTGTTTTTT. This sequence encodes CASVGGISGEKLFF. Drawing the rest from reference TRBV2 and TRBJ1-4, the complete variable domain is EPEVTQTPSHQVTQMGQEVILRCVPISNHLYFYWYRQILGQKVEFLVSFYNNEISEKSEIFDDQFSVERPDGSNFTLKIRSTKLEDSAMYFCASVGGISGEKLFFGSGTQLSVL.

This clone was found once. V gene TRBV19 combines with J gene TRBJ2-7, with a weak D call TRBD2 (5 bases). Deletions cut 3 bases from V and 3 bases from J, with 9 bases between. The germline gives CDR1 LNHDA, CDR2 SQIVND (reference sequence). The length of the CDR3 is 13 residues. CDR3 nucleotides: TGTGCCAGTAGTATGACCAGCGGCTACGAGCAGTACTTC. Its translation: CASSMTSGYEQYF.

The J gene is TRBJ1-2, the V gene TRBV27; D might be TRBD1 (5 bases). V was clipped by 0 bases and J by 2 bases, with 13 bases between them. This CDR3 has 16 amino acids. Germline V CDR1 and CDR2: MNHEY, SMNVEV (reference sequence). Here the CDR3 DNA reads TGTGCCAGCAGTTTATCGACCGGACACTTAAACTATGGCTACACCTTC. This gives the protein CASSLSTGHLNYGYTF.

This clone was observed once. V gene TRBV25-1 combines with J gene TRBJ2-3; 8 nucleotides match TRBD1. Germline values: CDR1 MGHDK, CDR2 SYGVNS. J lost 4 bases, V lost 0 bases, and 6 bases had no gene match. This CDR3 has 16 residues. CDR3 sequence: CASSEYQGAGADTQYF. The CDR3 region has the DNA TGTGCCAGCAGTGAATACCAGGGGGCTGGAGCAGATACGCAGTATTTT.

The V call is TRBV4-2, the J call TRBJ2-3; D may be TRBD1 or TRBD2 (6 bases each). This CDR3 spans 17 amino acids. The V gene lost 0 bases and the J gene lost 0 bases, with 13 bases spanning the gap. CDR1 is LGHNA, CDR2 YNFKEQ, per germline. The CDR3 sequence: CASSQESGGGSTDTQYF. CDR3 nucleotide sequence: TGTGCCAGCAGCCAAGAGTCAGGAGGGGGTAGCACAGATACGCAGTATTTT.

The table lists this clone with a count of one. The J gene is TRBJ2-7, the V gene TRBV9; 7 nucleotides match TRBD1. With 4 bases clipped from V and 4 bases from J, the junction kept 8 bases outside the gene matches. CDR3 size: 14 residues. Germline lookup yields CDR1 SGDLS and CDR2 YYNGEE. The CDR3 nucleotides read TGTGCCAGCAGCCCAGGGACAGCCCCTTACGAGCAGTACTTC. Residues: CASSPGTAPYEQYF.

This sequence joins TRBV23-1 and TRBJ2-5; possibly TRBD2 for D (5 bases). TRBV23-1 is an ORF, with its function uncertain. Trimming removed 2 bases at V and 5 bases at J, with 21 bases between. CDR3 length: 17 amino acids. The CDR3 here is CASSQLPGVAEGETQYF. The CDR3 DNA sequence: TGCGCCAGCAGTCAACTCCCCGGGGTGGCGGAAGGGGAGACCCAGTACTTC.

This clone was counted between two and nine times. The rearrangement uses TRBV7-9 and TRBJ2-7, with no clear D. Germline V gene sequence: CDR1 SEHNR, CDR2 FQNEAQ (reference sequence). The CDR3 length is 13 residues. Trimming pared 4 bases from V and 0 bases from J, leaving 7 bases between. CDR3 protein: CASSSAASYEQYF. The DNA of the CDR3 is TGTGCCAGCAGCTCCGCGGCCTCCTACGAGCAGTACTTC.

The chain combines TRBV7-3 with TRBJ2-1; TRBD2 matches 8 bases. Per germline, CDR1 SGHTA and CDR2 FQGTGA. This CDR3 comprises 15 residues. V lost 3 bases, J lost 2 bases, and 3 bases stayed unmatched. The CDR3 DNA sequence: TGTGCCAGCAGCTTCCTAGCGGGCCCCTACAATGAGCAGTTCTTC. This sequence encodes CASSFLAGPYNEQFF.

The rearrangement joins TRBV5-1 to TRBJ1-1; D is unresolved. Trimming removed 3 bases at V and 6 bases at J, with 21 bases between. The germline gives CDR1 SGHRS, CDR2 YFSETQ. The CDR3 contains 16 residues. CDR3 coding DNA: TGCGCCAGCAGCTCCCTGGGCCCCGCTGGGGTGTCTGAAGCTTTCTTT. It translates to CASSSLGPAGVSEAFF.

This chain joins TRBV9 and TRBJ2-2; 7 bases fit TRBD2. Germline V gene sequence: CDR1 SGDLS, CDR2 YYNGEE. The CDR3 covers 15 residues. The V and J ends lost 3 bases and 6 bases, in that order; junction bases with no gene match: 8. CDR3 in DNA: TGTGCCAGCAGCGGTGGCGGGAGACGACCCGGGGAGCTGTTTTTT. Amino acid sequence: CASSGGGRRPGELFF.

This chain connects TRBV2 to TRBJ2-1; D is possibly TRBD2 (6 bases). Germline CDR1 reads SNHLY; CDR2 reads FYNNEI. The V and J ends lost 8 bases and 5 bases respectively, with 10 bases between them. There are 12 residues in the CDR3. CDR3 protein: CASGPGDNEQFF. CDR3 in DNA: TGTGCCAGCGGGCCGGGAGACAATGAGCAGTTCTTC. Using reference TRBV2 and TRBJ2-1 for the parts outside the CDR3, the full variable domain is EPEVTQTPSHQVTQMGQEVILRCVPISNHLYFYWYRQILGQKVEFLVSFYNNEISEKSEIFDDQFSVERPDGSNFTLKIRSTKLEDSAMYFCASGPGDNEQFFGPGTRLTVL.

V gene TRBV6-5 combines with J gene TRBJ1-2, with D perhaps TRBD1 (6 bases). The CDR3 extends over 13 amino acids. CDR1 is MNHEY and CDR2 is SVGAGI in the germline V gene. The V gene lost 6 bases and the J gene lost 2 bases, with 10 bases spanning the gap. This chain's CDR3 is CASSRQGNYGYTF. The CDR3 DNA follows: TGTGCCAGCAGCCGCCAGGGGAACTATGGCTACACCTTC.

The V call is TRBV29-1, the J call TRBJ2-7; D is undetermined. The germline CDR1 and CDR2 sequences are SQVTM and ANQGSEA. Trimming cost V 6 bases and J 3 bases, with 9 bases left between them. The CDR3 is 11 residues long. CDR3 sequence reads: CSVYDGYEQYF. CDR3 DNA: TGCAGCGTCTACGACGGCTACGAGCAGTACTTC.

The rearrangement joins TRBV7-2 to TRBJ2-7; possibly TRBD1 for D (5 bases). V lost 1 base and J 1 base, leaving 11 bases between the germline ends. Germline V CDR1 and CDR2: SGHTA, FQGNSA. The length of the CDR3 is 15 residues. DNA for the CDR3: TGTGCCAGCAGCTTAGATCCAGGGCCGTCCTACGAGCAGTACTTC. Protein: CASSLDPGPSYEQYF.

This sequence joins TRBV11-2 and TRBJ2-1, with 8 positions matching TRBD2. This CDR3 has 17 residues. J lost 7 bases, V lost 1 base, and 12 bases had no gene match. Germline V gene lookup returns CDR1 SGHAT and CDR2 FQNNGV. In nucleotides, the CDR3 is TGTGCCAGCAGCTTAGCTGCTAGCGGGTCCCTTTGGAATGAGCAGTTCTTC. As protein: CASSLAASGSLWNEQFF.

V and J are TRBV28 and TRBJ1-1; the D gene is possibly TRBD1 (5 bases). This CDR3 comprises 16 residues. V lost 5 bases and J 1 base, leaving 17 bases between the germline ends. Germline V gene data show CDR1 as MDHEN and CDR2 as SYDVKM. The CDR3 loop is CASSLSPGLTNTEAFF. DNA for the CDR3: TGTGCCAGCAGTCTTTCCCCGGGACTTACGAACACTGAAGCTTTCTTT.

The sample holds one count of this clone. The chain employs TRBV9 and TRBJ2-3, with no clear D. The germline V and J ends were trimmed by 1 base and 6 bases, with 3 bases remaining between them. CDR3 length: 11 residues. The germline gives CDR1 SGDLS, CDR2 YYNGEE. The CDR3 reads CASSVRDTQYF. In DNA, the CDR3 is TGTGCCAGCAGCGTACGGGATACGCAGTATTTT.

The rearrangement joins TRBV7-2 to TRBJ2-7, with D perhaps matching TRBD2 (6 bases). This CDR3 contains 12 residues. The germline V and J ends were trimmed by 1 base and 9 bases, with 10 bases remaining between them. The germline V gene has CDR1 SGHTA and CDR2 FQGNSA. CDR3 amino acids: CASSLVPSVQYF. CDR3 coding DNA: TGTGCCAGCAGCTTAGTCCCTAGCGTGCAGTACTTC.

The V and J genes are TRBV4-3 and TRBJ2-1; perhaps TRBD2 as D (5 bases). The germline V and J ends were trimmed by 0 bases and 8 bases, with 17 bases remaining between them. The CDR3 length is 16 residues. CDR1 is LGHNA and CDR2 is YSLEER in the germline V gene. The chain's CDR3 is CASSQEPGVLTDEQFF. In DNA form, the CDR3 reads TGCGCCAGCAGCCAAGAGCCCGGGGTTCTCACGGATGAGCAGTTCTTC.

This clone has just one count. The chain has TRBV29-1 and TRBJ1-2, with 8 bases lining up with TRBD1. Germline CDR1 and CDR2: SQVTM and ANQGSEA. The V segment lost 7 bases and the J segment 4 bases; nucleotides outside the gene matches: 8. This CDR3 has 13 residues. CDR3 sequence reads: CSARQGILYGYTF. The CDR3 nucleotides are TGCAGCGCTCGACAGGGGATTCTCTATGGCTACACCTTC. The full variable domain, in which reference TRBV29-1 and TRBJ1-2 provide the parts outside the CDR3, is SAVISQKPSRDICQRGTSLTIQCQVDSQVTMMFWYRQQPGQSLTLIATANQGSEATYESGFVIDKFPISRPNLTFSTLTVSNMSPEDSSIYLCSARQGILYGYTFGSGTRLTVV.

The chain is built from TRBV6-6 and TRBJ2-1; possibly TRBD1 or TRBD2 for D (5 bases each). V lost 0 bases to trimming and J lost 9 bases, with 12 bases between them. Germline-derived CDR1 and CDR2 are MNHNY and SVGAGI (reference sequence). This CDR3 has 14 residues. This CDR3 reads CASSYSPGAGEQFF. The CDR3 bases are TGTGCCAGCAGTTACTCGCCCGGGGCGGGTGAGCAGTTCTTC.

The chain is built from TRBV27 and TRBJ1-1; no clear D gene. The germline gives CDR1 MNHEY, CDR2 SMNVEV (reference sequence). V lost 5 bases to trimming and J lost 1 base, with 8 bases between them. This CDR3 is 13 amino acids long. This chain's CDR3 is CASSARRNTEAFF. The CDR3 nucleotides read TGTGCCAGCAGTGCCAGGCGGAACACTGAAGCTTTCTTT.

This chain uses TRBV7-3 with TRBJ2-1; D could derive from TRBD1 or TRBD2 (5 bases each). The CDR3 runs to 15 residues. Germline V CDR1 and CDR2: SGHTA, FQGTGA. The germline V and J ends were trimmed by 5 bases and 8 bases, with 19 bases remaining between them. The CDR3 DNA follows: TGTGCCAGCAGCCCCGAGGGGCGCGGGTGGGATGAGCAGTTCTTC. Protein sequence: CASSPEGRGWDEQFF.

Regarding this clone: A read error may account for a junction end that differs from germline. The rearrangement joins TRBV9 to TRBJ1-2; D gene unclear. Looked up from germline, CDR1 is SGDLS and CDR2 is YYNGEE. This CDR3 contains 17 residues. CDR3 protein: CASSVAVGLGGNYGYTF. The CDR3 region has the DNA TGTGCCAGCAGCGTAGCCGTTGGGCTCGGAGGGAACTACGGCTACACCTTC.

The chain joins TRBV28 to TRBJ2-7; weak D call: TRBD2 (5 bases). CDR1 and CDR2 from the germline V gene are MDHEN and SYDVKM. With 4 bases removed from V and 4 bases from J, the gap between germline ends came to 17 bases. CDR3 size: 15 residues. The CDR3 bases are TGTGCCAGCAGTTCCGACCAGAGGACTGGTTACGAGCAGTACTTC. Its protein is CASSSDQRTGYEQYF.

The V call is TRBV4-2, the J call TRBJ2-7; 12 bases fit TRBD2. Germline values: CDR1 LGHNA, CDR2 YNFKEQ. V lost 1 base and J lost 2; bases outside the gene matches: 0. The length of the CDR3 is 15 residues. CDR3 DNA: TGTGCCAGCAGCCAAGGACTAGCGGGGGCCTACGAGCAGTACTTC. Translated: CASSQGLAGAYEQYF.

The chain employs TRBV10-3 and TRBJ1-4; D ambiguous. This CDR3 is built from 14 residues. Per the germline V gene, CDR1 is ENHRY and CDR2 is SYGVKD. V shed 2 bases and J shed 6 bases, with 10 bases lying between them. In DNA form, the CDR3 reads TGTGCCATCAGTGAGGGAGGACGGGATGAAAAACTGTTTTTT. Translation gives CAISEGGRDEKLFF.

This sequence joins TRBV7-2 and TRBJ1-3; D unclear. Between the trimmed V and J ends, which lost 5 bases and 0 bases, there was a span of 14 bases. The CDR3 totals 16 residues. Germline V CDR1 and CDR2: SGHTA, FQGNSA. The CDR3, as DNA: TGTGCCAGCAGCCTTAGGGCAGTGAGCTCTGGAAACACCATATATTTT. Translating gives CASSLRAVSSGNTIYF.